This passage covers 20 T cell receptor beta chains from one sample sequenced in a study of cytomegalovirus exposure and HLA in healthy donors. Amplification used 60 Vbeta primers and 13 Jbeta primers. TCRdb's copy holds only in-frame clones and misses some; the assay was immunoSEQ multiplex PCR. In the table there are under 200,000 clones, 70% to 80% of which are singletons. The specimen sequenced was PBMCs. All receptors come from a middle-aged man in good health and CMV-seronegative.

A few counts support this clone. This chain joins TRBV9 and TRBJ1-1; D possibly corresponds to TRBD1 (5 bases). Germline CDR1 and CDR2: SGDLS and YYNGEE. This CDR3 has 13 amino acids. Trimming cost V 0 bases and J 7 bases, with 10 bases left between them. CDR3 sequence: CASSVEGRNEAFF. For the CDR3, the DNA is TGTGCCAGCAGCGTAGAGGGGCGAAATGAAGCTTTCTTT.

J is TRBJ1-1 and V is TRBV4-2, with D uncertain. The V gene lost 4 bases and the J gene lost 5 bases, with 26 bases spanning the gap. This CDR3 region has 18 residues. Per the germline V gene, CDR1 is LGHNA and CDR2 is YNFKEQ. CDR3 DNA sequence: TGTGCCAGCAGCCCACACGACAAGAGTTCACCACGGGGAACTGAAGCTTTCTTT. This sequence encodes CASSPHDKSSPRGTEAFF.

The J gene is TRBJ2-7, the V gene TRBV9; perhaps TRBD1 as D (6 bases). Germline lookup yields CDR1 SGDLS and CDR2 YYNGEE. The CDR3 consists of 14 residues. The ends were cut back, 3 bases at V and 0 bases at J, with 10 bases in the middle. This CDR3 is CASSGRDNSYEQYF. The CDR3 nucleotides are TGTGCCAGCAGCGGACGGGACAACTCCTACGAGCAGTACTTC.

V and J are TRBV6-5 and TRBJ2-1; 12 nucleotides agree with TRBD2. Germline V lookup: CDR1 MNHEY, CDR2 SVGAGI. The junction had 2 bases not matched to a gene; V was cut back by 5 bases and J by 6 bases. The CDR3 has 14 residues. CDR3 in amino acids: CASSGLAGLNEQFF. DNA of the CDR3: TGTGCCAGCAGTGGACTAGCGGGGCTCAATGAGCAGTTCTTC.

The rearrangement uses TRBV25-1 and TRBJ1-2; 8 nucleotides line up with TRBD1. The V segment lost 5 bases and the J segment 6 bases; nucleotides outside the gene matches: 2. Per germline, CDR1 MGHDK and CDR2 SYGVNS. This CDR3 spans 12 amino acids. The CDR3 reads CASSPRGHGYTF. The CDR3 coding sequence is TGTGCCAGCAGTCCCAGGGGGCATGGCTACACCTTC.

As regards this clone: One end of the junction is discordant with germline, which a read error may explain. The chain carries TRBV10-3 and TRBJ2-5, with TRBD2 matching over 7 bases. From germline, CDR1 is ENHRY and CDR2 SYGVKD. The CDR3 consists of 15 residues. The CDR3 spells CAVSAAGLPSETQYF. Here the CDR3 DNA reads TGTGCCGTCAGTGCAGCGGGACTCCCATCGGAGACCCAGTACTTC.

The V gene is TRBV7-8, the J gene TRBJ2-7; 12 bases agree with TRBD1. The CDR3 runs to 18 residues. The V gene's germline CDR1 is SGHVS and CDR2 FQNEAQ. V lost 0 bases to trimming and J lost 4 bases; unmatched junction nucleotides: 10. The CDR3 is CASSLAATRDRGLYEQYF. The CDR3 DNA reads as TGTGCCAGCAGCTTAGCCGCCACCCGGGACAGGGGGCTTTACGAGCAGTACTTC.

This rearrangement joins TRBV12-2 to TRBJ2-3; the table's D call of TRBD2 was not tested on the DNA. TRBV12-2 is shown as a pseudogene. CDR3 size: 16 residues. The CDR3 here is CASRLAQAGGPDTQYF. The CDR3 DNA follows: TGTGCAAGTCGCTTAGCGCAGGCGGGGGGGCCGGATACGCAGTATTTT.

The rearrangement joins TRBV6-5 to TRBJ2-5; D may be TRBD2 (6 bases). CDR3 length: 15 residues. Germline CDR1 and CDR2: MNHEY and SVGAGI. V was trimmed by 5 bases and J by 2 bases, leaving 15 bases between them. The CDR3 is CASSGEAGWQETQYF. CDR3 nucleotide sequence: TGTGCCAGCAGTGGGGAGGCAGGGTGGCAAGAGACCCAGTACTTC.

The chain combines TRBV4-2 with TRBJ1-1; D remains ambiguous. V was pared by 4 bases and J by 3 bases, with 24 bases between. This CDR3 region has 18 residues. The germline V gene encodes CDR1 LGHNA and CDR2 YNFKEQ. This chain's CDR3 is CASSPGRVDPLRDTEAFF. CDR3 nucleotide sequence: TGTGCCAGCAGCCCGGGGAGGGTGGATCCCCTTAGAGACACTGAAGCTTTCTTT.

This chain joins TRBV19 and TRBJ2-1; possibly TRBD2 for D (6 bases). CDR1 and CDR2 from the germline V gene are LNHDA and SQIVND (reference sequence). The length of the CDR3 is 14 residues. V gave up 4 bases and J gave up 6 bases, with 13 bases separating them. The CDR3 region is CASSRFTEGNEQFF. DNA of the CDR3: TGTGCCAGTAGTAGGTTCACGGAGGGCAATGAGCAGTTCTTC.

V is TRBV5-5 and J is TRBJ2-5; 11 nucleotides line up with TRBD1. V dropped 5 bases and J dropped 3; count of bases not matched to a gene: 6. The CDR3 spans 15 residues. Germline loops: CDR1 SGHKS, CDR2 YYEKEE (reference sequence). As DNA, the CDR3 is TGTGCCAGCAGAAGGACAGGGGGCTTGGAAGAGACCCAGTACTTC. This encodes CASRRTGGLEETQYF.

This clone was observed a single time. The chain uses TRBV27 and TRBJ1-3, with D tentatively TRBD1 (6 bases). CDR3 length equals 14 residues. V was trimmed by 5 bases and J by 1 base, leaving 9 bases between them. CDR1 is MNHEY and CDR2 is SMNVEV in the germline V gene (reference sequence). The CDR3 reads CASSIGGSGNTIYF. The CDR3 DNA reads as TGTGCCAGCAGTATAGGGGGTTCTGGAAACACCATATATTTT.

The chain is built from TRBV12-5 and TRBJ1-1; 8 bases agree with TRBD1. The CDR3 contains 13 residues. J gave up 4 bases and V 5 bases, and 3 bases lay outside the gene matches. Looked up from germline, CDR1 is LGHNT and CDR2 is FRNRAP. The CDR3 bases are TGTGCTAGTGGTCCAACAGGGGGCACTGAAGCTTTCTTT. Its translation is CASGPTGGTEAFF.

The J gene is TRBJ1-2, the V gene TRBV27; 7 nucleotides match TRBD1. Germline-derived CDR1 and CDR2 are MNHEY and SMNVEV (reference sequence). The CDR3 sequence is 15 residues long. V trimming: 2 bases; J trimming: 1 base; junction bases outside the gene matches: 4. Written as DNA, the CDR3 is TGTGCCAGCAGTTTAATGACAGGGTTTAACTATGGCTACACCTTC. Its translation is CASSLMTGFNYGYTF.

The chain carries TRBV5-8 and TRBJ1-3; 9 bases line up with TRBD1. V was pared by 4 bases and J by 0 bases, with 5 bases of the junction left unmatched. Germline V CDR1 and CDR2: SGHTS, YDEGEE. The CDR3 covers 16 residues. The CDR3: CASSAGQGRSGNTIYF. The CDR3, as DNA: TGTGCCAGCAGCGCGGGACAGGGACGCTCTGGAAACACCATATATTTT.

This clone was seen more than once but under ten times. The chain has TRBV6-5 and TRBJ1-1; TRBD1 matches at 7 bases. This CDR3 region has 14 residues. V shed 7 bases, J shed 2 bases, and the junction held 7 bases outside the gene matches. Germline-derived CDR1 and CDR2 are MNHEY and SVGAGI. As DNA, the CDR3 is TGTGCCAGCACTGGGGACAGATATAACACTGAAGCTTTCTTT. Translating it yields CASTGDRYNTEAFF.

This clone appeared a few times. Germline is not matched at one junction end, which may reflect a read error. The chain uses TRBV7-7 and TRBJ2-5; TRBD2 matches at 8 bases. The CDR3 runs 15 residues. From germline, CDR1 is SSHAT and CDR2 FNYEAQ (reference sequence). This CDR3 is CASSKQPGLEETQYF. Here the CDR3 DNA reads TGTGCTAGCAGCAAACAACCGGGACTAGAGGAGACCCAGTACTTC.

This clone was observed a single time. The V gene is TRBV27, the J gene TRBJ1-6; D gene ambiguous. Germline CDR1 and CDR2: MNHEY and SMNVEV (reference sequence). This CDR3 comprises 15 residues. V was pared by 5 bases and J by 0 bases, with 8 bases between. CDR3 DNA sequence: TGTGCCAGCAGTGGTCAGGTCTCCTATAATTCACCCCTCCACTTT. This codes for CASSGQVSYNSPLHF.

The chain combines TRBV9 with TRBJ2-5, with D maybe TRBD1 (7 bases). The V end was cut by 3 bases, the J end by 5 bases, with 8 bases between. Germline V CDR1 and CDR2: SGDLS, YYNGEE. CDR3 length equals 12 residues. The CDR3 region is CASSAGGETQYF. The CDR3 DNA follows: TGTGCCAGCAGCGCAGGGGGGGAGACCCAGTACTTC.